Here is one TCR beta chain with its context. No cognate antigen has been identified for it. This may be a read error: a much more frequent sequence differs by one nucleotide. The donors were patients who had localized lung adenocarcinoma, which is a subtype of non-small cell lung cancer. Samples were obtained from the centers of localized lung adenocarcinomas. For TCR repertoire analysis, CD8+ T cells taken from tumor tissue were profiled apart from CD4+ T cells. This sample is drawn from a study of CD4 and CD8 cells across lung adenocarcinoma regions (dated by TCRdb to 2017 to 2018). With regard to the full study: To look at intratumor heterogeneity in the T cell receptor repertoire, the study compared tumor centers against tumor margins.

There are 15 amino acids in the CDR3, from cysteine to phenylalanine inclusive. Just the 45-base CDR3 DNA is kept, in frame starting at base 1. According to the germline V gene, CDR1 reads MNHNS and CDR2 reads SASEGT. Trimmed from V: 7 bases; trimmed from J: 8 bases; junction bases lacking a gene match: 10. The library was obtained by PCR. Reads for this sample came from a HiSeq X Ten. TCRdb's own reprocessing of the public reads used fastp at Q25 and MiXCR and kept productive beta chains. Rows are combined by CDR3 protein, so each entry shows the most common genes and DNA. Present in this sample are some 23,000 distinct CDR3 sequences, about half of which were seen just once. 48% of the sample is held by the ten biggest clonotypes.

The sample was CD8+ T cells from the center of a lung tumor. Per the publication, the cell subset or site label means: tumor center region. The origin of this receptor is a male donor with lung adenocarcinoma. The CD4 and CD8 labels of this study may be unreliable. The V and J segments used are TRBV6-1 and TRBJ2-1; TRBD2 fits 11 bases in the junction. This receptor carries the CDR3 CASNIKTSGNDEQFF. The sequenced DNA: TGTGCCAGCAACATAAAGACTAGCGGGAACGATGAGCAGTTCTTC.